This TCR beta chain was obtained from a study of glioma-infiltrating T cells after dendritic cell vaccination. Study conclusions and caveats: Survival was not directly related to TCR clonality in these patients.

V was clipped by 5 bases and J by 3 bases; unmatched bases: 8. The germline CDR1 and CDR2 sequences are SEHNR and FQNEAQ (reference sequence). This CDR3 spans 16 amino acids. Turning to this clone: The antigen is undetermined.

The immunoSEQ assay amplified TCRB CDR3 from up to roughly 2 ug DNA. The primer mix had 60 V beta and 13 J beta primers. This table comes from immunoSEQ multiplex PCR, and its TCRdb copy is limited to in-frame clones, with some not included. Of tens of thousands of clones listed, around 83% are singletons. Patients had residual fresh-frozen tumor tissue and more than two years of survival data. The source was blood, collected before dendritic cell vaccination. The clonotype was recovered from a human donor with glioblastoma. This sequence joins TRBV7-9 and TRBJ1-2, with 11 bases lining up with TRBD1. CDR3 sequence: CASSPPLGQGDYGYTF. CDR3 bases: TGTGCCAGCAGCCCCCCTCTGGGACAGGGGGACTATGGCTACACCTTC.